Included here is one T cell receptor beta chain sequence, with context. Reverse transcription of roughly 0.45 to 1 ug RNA was performed with random hexamers. Amplification of the TCR beta CDR3 was carried out by immunoSEQ multiplex PCR, which spanned a total of 54 Vbeta and 13 Jbeta segments. MiXCR, applied by TCRdb to the immunoSEQ multiplex PCR reads, yields one record per CDR3 protein. Among about 150,000 distinct CDR3 sequences listed, approximately 93% were seen once. This sample is drawn from a study of CD8 T cells in Susac syndrome. Sequencing of TCR beta was undertaken in CD8+ and CD4+ T cells derived from blood. The CD8+ and CD4+ T cells were isolated magnetically using a negative isolation approach, whereas the TEMRA cells were enriched by FACS. Germline assignment: CDR1 SGHRS and CDR2 YFSETQ. The ends were cut back, 0 bases at V and 1 base at J, with 10 bases in the middle. The CDR3 runs to 15 residues.

The chain couples TRBV5-1 to TRBJ1-1; D gene unclear. Sequencing used CD8+ T cells from PBMCs. This clonotype originated in a human donor with multiple sclerosis. The CDR3 bases are TGCGCCAGCAGCTTGGGAGTGTACCAGAACACTGAAGCTTTCTTT. It specifies CASSLGVYQNTEAFF.